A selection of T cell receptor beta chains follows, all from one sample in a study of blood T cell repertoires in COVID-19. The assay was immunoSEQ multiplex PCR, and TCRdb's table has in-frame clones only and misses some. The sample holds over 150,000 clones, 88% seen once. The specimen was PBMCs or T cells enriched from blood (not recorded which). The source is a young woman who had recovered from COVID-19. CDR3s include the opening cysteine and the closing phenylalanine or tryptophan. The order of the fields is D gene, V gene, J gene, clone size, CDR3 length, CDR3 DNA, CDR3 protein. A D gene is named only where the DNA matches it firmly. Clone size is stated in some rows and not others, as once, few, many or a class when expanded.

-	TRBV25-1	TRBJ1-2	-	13	TGTGCCAGCAGTGGGAGGGAGGATTATGGCTACACCTTC	CASSGREDYGYTF
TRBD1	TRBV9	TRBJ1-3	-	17	TGTGCCAGCAGCGCAACCGGGACAGGGGACTATGTGAGCACCATATATTTT	CASSATGTGDYVSTIYF
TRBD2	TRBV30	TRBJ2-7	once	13	TGTGCCTGGATCCGGGGGGATTACAACGAGCAGTACTTC	CAWIRGDYNEQYF
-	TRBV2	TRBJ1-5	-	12	TGTGCCAGCGGGGAGACTGATCAGCCCCAGCATTTT	CASGETDQPQHF
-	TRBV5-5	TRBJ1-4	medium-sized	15	TGTGCCAGCAGCTTGTTCGGGGGGGAAAATGAAAAACTGTTTTTT	CASSLFGGENEKLFF
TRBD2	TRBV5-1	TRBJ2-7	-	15	TGCGCCAGCAGCTTCCCGAGCGGGGGTACCTACGAGCAGTACTTC	CASSFPSGGTYEQYF
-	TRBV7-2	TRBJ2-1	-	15	TGTGCCAGCAGCTTAGGGACCACAGGGTTAAGGGAGCAGTTCTTC	CASSLGTTGLREQFF
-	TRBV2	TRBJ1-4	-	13	TGTGCCAGCAGACGGGGTCTCAATGAAAAACTGTTTTTT	CASRRGLNEKLFF
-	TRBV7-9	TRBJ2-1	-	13	TGTGCCAGCAGCTTATCCCTAAACGGAGGGCAGTTCTTC	CASSLSLNGGQFF
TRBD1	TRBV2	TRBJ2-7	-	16	TGTGCCAGCAGTGTGCCGGGACAGGGTCATACCTACGAGCAGTACTTC	CASSVPGQGHTYEQYF
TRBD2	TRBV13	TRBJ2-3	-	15	TGTGCCAGCAGCCAAATCGGGGGGGCCGGAGATACGCAGTATTTT	CASSQIGGAGDTQYF
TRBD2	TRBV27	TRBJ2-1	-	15	TGTGCCAGCAGTTTAGCTCCGGGACTAGCGGTTGAGCAGTTCTTC	CASSLAPGLAVEQFF
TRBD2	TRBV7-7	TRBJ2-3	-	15	TGTGCTAGCAGCCCTAGCGGGGGGAGTACAGATACGCAGTATTTT	CASSPSGGSTDTQYF
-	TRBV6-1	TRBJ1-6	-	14	TGTGCCAGCAGTTTGTCAGGGCGGAATTCACCCCTCCACTTT	CASSLSGRNSPLHF
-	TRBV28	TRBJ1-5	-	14	TGTGCCAGCAGTTTAAGGGGCAGGGTGGCGCCCCAGCATTTT	CASSLRGRVAPQHF
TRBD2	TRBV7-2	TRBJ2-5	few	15	TGTGCCAGCAGCTTTATGGTAGCGGGGGAACAGACCCAGTACTTC	CASSFMVAGEQTQYF
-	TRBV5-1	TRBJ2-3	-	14	TGCGCCAGCAGCTTCACAGGAAGTACAGATACGCAGTATTTT	CASSFTGSTDTQYF
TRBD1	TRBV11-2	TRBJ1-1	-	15	TGTGCCAGCAGCTTAGGGGACAGGACGAACACTGAAGCTTTCTTT	CASSLGDRTNTEAFF
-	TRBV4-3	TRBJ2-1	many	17	TGCGCCAGCAGCCAAGATCTTGCGGGGGCCTGGGGGAATGAGCAGTTCTTC	CASSQDLAGAWGNEQFF
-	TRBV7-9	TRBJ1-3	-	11	TGTGCCAGCAGCCTGGGAAACACCATATATTTT	CASSLGNTIYF
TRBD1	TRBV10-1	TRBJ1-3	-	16	TGCGCCAGCAGTGATGGTCCCCAGGGGGCGGTCAACACCATATATTTT	CASSDGPQGAVNTIYF
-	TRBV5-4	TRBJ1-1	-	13	TGTGCCAGCCGCCGAGGGGAGGGTTCTGAAGCTTTCTTT	CASRRGEGSEAFF